This entry is about one TCR beta chain. The data derive from a study of sequential checkpoint blockade in melanoma. Study information: First-line arms were nivolumab then ipilimumab, or the reverse, randomized 1:1. Each arm's sequence ended with maintenance nivolumab.

Germline values: CDR1 SGDLS, CDR2 YYNGEE. Losses at the gene ends were 4 bases for V and 0 bases for J; bases not matched to a gene: 16. The CDR3 contains 20 residues. TCRdb keeps only in-frame clones here, not all; method: immunoSEQ multiplex PCR. The repertoire holds 34,000 or so clones, with 82% as singletons. Regarding treatment: randomized to nivolumab then ipilimumab (arm A) or the reverse (arm B). Specimen: CD8+ T cells sorted from blood (inferred from file names), collected from a patient given nivolumab and ipilimumab in sequence. The receptor was isolated from a human donor with melanoma. The chain joins TRBV9 to TRBJ2-6; 7 nucleotides agree with TRBD1. The CDR3 sequence: CASSIPRPGDSRSGANVLTF. The CDR3 nucleotides are TGTGCCAGCAGCATCCCCCGTCCCGGGGACAGCCGCTCTGGGGCCAACGTCCTGACTTTC.